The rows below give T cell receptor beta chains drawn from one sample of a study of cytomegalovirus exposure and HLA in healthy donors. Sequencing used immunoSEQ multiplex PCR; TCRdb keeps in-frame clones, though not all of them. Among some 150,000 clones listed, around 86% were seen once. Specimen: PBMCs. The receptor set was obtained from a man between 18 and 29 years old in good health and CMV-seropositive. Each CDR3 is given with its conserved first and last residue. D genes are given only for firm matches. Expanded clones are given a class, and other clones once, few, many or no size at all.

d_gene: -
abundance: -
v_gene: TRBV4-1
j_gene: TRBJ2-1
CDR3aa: CASSQDRNEQFF
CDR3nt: TGCGCCAGCAGCCAAGACCGGAATGAGCAGTTCTTC

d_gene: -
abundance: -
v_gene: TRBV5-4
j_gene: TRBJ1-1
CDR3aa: CASSLADVGGYNTEAFF
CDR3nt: TGTGCCAGCAGCTTGGCCGATGTCGGGGGTTATAACACTGAAGCTTTCTTT

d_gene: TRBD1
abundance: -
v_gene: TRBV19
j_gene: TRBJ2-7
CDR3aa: CASSISWDSYEQYF
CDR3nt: TGTGCCAGTAGTATATCATGGGACAGCTACGAGCAGTACTTC

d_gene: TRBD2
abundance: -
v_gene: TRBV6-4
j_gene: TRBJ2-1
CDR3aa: CASSKTSGGNNEQFF
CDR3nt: TGTGCCAGCAGCAAAACTAGCGGGGGGAACAATGAGCAGTTCTTC

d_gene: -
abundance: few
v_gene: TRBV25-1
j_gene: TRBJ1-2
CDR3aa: CASSEYGGYGYTF
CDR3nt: TGTGCCAGCAGTGAATATGGCGGCTATGGCTACACCTTC

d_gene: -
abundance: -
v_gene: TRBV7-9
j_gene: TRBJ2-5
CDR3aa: CASSSTSSEGTQYF
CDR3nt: TGTGCCAGCAGCTCCACTAGTAGTGAGGGGACCCAGTACTTC

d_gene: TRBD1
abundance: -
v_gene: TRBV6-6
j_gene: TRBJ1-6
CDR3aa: CASSYRDSRGWAPLHF
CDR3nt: TGTGCCAGCAGTTACCGGGACAGTCGGGGTTGGGCACCCCTCCACTTT

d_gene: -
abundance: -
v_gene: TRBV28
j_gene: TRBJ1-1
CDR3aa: CASSRPFGGRGTEAFF
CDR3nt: TGTGCCAGCAGCCGACCCTTCGGGGGGCGCGGCACTGAAGCTTTCTTT

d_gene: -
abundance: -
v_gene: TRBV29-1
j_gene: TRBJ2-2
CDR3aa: CSARGTAPGELFF
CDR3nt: TGCAGCGCCCGGGGGACAGCCCCCGGGGAGCTGTTTTTT

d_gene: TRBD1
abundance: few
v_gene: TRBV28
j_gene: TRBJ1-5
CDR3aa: CASRRQRTGRNQPQHF
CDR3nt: TGTGCCAGCAGAAGACAGAGGACAGGGAGGAATCAGCCCCAGCATTTT

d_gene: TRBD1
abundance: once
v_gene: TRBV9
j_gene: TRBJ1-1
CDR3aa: CASSVSGGGTEAFF
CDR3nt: TGTGCCAGCAGCGTCTCAGGGGGTGGCACTGAAGCTTTCTTT

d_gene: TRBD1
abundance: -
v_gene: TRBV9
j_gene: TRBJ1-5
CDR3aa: CASSATGGNQPQHF
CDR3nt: TGTGCCAGCAGCGCAACAGGGGGCAATCAGCCCCAGCATTTT

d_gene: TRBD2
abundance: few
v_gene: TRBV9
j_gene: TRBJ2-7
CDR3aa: CASSVGVTSGGYEQYF
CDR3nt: TGTGCCAGCAGCGTGGGAGTGACTAGCGGGGGGTACGAGCAGTACTTC

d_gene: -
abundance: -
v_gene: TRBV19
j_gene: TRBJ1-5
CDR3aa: CASSKLAGGNQPQHF
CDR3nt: TGTGCCAGTAGTAAGTTGGCAGGGGGCAATCAGCCCCAGCATTTT

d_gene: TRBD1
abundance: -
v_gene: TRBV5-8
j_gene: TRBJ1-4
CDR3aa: CASSEGQGSTNEKLFF
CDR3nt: TGTGCCAGCAGCGAAGGACAGGGTTCAACTAATGAAAAACTGTTTTTT

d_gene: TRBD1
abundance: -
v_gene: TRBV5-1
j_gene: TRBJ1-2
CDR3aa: CASSLGDRLTRDYGYTF
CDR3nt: TGCGCCAGCAGCTTGGGGGACAGATTAACCCGGGACTATGGCTACACCTTC

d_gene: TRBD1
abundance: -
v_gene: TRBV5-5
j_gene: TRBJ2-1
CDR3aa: CASSLALRQGDNEQFF
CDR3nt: TGTGCCAGCAGCTTGGCCTTACGTCAGGGGGACAATGAGCAGTTCTTC

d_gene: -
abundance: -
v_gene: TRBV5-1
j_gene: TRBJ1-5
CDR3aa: CASSLALWRVSQPQHF
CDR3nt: TGCGCCAGCAGCTTGGCTCTCTGGAGGGTCAGTCAGCCCCAGCATTTT

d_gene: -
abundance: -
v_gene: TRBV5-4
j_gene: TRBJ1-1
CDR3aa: CASSLAGATEAFF
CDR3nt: TGTGCCAGCAGCTTGGCAGGGGCCACTGAAGCTTTCTTT

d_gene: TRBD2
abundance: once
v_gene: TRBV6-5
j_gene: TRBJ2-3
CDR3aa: CASSPILAGERQYF
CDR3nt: TGTGCCAGCAGCCCGATACTAGCGGGAGAAAGGCAGTATTTT

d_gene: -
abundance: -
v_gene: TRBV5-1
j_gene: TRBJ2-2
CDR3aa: CASSATPSGTGELFF
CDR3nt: TGCGCCAGCAGCGCTACGCCTAGTGGGACCGGGGAGCTGTTTTTT

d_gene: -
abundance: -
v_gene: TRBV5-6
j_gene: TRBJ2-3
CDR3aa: CASSLNKGIDTQYF
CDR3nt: TGTGCCAGCAGCTTGAACAAGGGGATAGATACGCAGTATTTT

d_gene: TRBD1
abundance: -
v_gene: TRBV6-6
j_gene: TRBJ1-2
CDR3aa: CASSYPDRTYGYTF
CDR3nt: TGTGCCAGCAGTTACCCGGACAGGACCTATGGCTACACCTTC

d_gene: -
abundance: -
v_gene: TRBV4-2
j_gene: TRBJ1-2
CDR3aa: CASSQDSGPYGYTF
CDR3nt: TGTGCCAGCAGCCAAGATTCGGGTCCCTATGGCTACACCTTC

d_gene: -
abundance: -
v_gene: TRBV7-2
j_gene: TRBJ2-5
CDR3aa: CASSPGQTRETQYF
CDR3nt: TGTGCCAGCAGCCCCGGACAGACCCGGGAGACCCAGTACTTC

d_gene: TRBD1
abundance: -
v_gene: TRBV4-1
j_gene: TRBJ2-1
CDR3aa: CASRPSGTGSYNEQFF
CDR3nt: TGCGCCAGCCGTCCCTCCGGGACAGGGTCATACAATGAGCAGTTCTTC

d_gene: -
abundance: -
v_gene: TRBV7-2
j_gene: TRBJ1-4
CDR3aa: CASSLALGGPDKLFF
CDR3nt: TGTGCCAGCAGCTTAGCCCTCGGGGGACCTGATAAACTGTTTTTT

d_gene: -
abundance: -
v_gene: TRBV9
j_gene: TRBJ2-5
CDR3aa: CASSVARDQETQYF
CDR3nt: TGTGCCAGCAGCGTAGCCAGGGATCAAGAGACCCAGTACTTC

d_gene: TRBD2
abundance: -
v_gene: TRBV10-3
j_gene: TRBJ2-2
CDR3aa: CAISEYSSGTNTGELFF
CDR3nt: TGTGCCATCAGTGAGTACTCTAGCGGAACGAACACCGGGGAGCTGTTTTTT

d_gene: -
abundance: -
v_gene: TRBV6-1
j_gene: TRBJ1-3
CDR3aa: CASGFTGSDTIYF
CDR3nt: TGTGCCAGCGGGTTCACAGGGTCAGACACCATATATTTT

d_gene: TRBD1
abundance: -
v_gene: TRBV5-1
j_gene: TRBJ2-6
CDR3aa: CASSFRGLGANVLTF
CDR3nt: TGCGCCAGCAGCTTTAGGGGGCTCGGGGCCAACGTCCTGACTTTC

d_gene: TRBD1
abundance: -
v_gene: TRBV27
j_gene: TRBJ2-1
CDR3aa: CASSLSQGAQNEQFF
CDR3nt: TGTGCCAGCAGTTTATCCCAGGGGGCGCAAAATGAGCAGTTCTTC

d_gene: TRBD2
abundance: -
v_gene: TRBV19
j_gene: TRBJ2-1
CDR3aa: CASRASGNPYNEQFF
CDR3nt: TGTGCCAGTAGGGCTAGCGGAAACCCCTACAATGAGCAGTTCTTC

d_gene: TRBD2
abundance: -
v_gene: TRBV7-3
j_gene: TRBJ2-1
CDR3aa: CASSLTPSSGGRNNEQFF
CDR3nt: TGTGCCAGCAGCTTAACTCCTTCCAGCGGGGGTCGTAACAATGAGCAGTTCTTC

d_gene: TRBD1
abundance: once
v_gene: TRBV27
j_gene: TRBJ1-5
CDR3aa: CASSMTGDQPQHF
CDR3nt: TGTGCCAGCAGTATGACAGGGGATCAGCCCCAGCATTTT

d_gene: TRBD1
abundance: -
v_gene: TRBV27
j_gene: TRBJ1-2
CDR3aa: CASSFGGGQGGGYTF
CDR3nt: TGTGCCAGCAGTTTCGGCGGGGGACAGGGAGGAGGCTACACCTTC

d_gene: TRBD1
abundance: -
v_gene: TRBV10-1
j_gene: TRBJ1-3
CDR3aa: CASSDAGTGSSGNTIYF
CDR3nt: TGCGCCAGCAGTGACGCCGGGACAGGGAGCTCTGGAAACACCATATATTTT

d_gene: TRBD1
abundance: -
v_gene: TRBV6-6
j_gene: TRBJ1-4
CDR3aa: CASSYVGQGDEKLFF
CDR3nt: TGTGCCAGCAGTTACGTGGGACAGGGGGATGAAAAACTGTTTTTT

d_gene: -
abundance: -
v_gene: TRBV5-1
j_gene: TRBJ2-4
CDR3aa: CASSSENIQYF
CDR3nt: TGCGCCAGCAGCTCGGAGAACATTCAGTACTTC

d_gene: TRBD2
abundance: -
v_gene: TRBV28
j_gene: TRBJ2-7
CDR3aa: CASSFQGSGRFNEQYF
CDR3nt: TGTGCCAGCAGTTTCCAGGGCAGCGGGAGGTTCAACGAGCAGTACTTC

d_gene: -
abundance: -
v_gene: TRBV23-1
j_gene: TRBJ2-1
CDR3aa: CASSQSFGGLFNNEQFF
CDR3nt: TGCGCCAGCAGTCAATCGTTCGGGGGACTCTTCAACAATGAGCAGTTCTTC

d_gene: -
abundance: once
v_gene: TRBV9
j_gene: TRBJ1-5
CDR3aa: CASSQEGNQPQHF
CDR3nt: TGTGCCAGCAGCCAGGAGGGCAATCAGCCCCAGCATTTT

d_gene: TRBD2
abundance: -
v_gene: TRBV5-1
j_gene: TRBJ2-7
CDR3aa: CASSSGTSPYEQYF
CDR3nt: TGCGCCAGCAGCTCCGGGACTAGCCCCTACGAGCAGTACTTC

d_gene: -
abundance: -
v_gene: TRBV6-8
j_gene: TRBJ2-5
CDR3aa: CASSYSWYGSVAQETQYF
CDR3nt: TGTGCCAGCAGTTACTCTTGGTACGGGTCAGTTGCACAAGAGACCCAGTACTTC

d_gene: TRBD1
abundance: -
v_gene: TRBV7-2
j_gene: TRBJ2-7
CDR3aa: CASSRDRGLDEQYF
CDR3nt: TGTGCCAGCAGCCGGGACAGGGGTTTGGACGAGCAGTACTTC

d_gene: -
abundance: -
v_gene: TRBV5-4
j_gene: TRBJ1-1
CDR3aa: CASSLKDSMNTEAFF
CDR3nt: TGTGCCAGCAGCTTGAAAGACAGTATGAACACTGAAGCTTTCTTT

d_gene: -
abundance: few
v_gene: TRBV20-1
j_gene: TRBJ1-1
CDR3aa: CSALNTEAFF
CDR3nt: TGCAGTGCCCTAAACACTGAAGCTTTCTTT

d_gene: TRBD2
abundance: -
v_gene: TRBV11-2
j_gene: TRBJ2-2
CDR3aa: CASRGGGSPPGELFF
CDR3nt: TGTGCCAGCCGCGGGGGGGGGAGCCCCCCCGGGGAGCTGTTTTTT

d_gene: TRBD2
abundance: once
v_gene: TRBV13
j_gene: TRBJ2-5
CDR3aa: CASSLLASGVQETQYF
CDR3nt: TGTGCCAGCAGCTTATTGGCTAGCGGGGTACAAGAGACCCAGTACTTC